This T cell receptor beta chain was sequenced during a study of blood T cell repertoires in COVID-19. The wider study: PBMCs, B-cell-depleted T cells, or T cells were the source of the cDNA or gDNA that made up the material.

Original processing notes: Reference gene primers were amplified, and this amplification served to estimate nucleated cell counts. Profiling relied on immunoSEQ multiplex PCR, and the TCRdb table lists in-frame clones only, not all of them. The DNA was the basis for D and trimming; V, J and clone size are from that table. The sample yields 25,000 to 30,000 clones, 75% to 90% seen once. The CDR3 contains 15 residues. Germline V gene sequence: CDR1 SGDLS, CDR2 YYNGEE. V lost 3 bases, J lost 0 bases, and 11 bases lay in between. This clone is a singleton in its sample. The specimen sequenced was peripheral blood. The receptor comes from a human donor with acute or convalescent COVID-19. The donor label of this sample is uncertain. The rearrangement uses TRBV9 and TRBJ2-3; D is perhaps TRBD2 (5 bases). This chain's CDR3 is CASSDGNPSTDTQYF. CDR3 coding DNA: TGTGCCAGCAGCGACGGGAATCCTAGCACAGATACGCAGTATTTT.